This T cell receptor beta chain comes out of a study of CD8 T cells in Susac syndrome. The CDR3 runs to 15 residues. Germline loops: CDR1 LGHNT, CDR2 FRNRAP. Trimming left V 1 base short and J 3 bases short, with 9 bases between. The authors reverse transcribed roughly 0.5 to 1 ug RNA with random hexamers. Each CDR3 protein is one row after TCRdb ran MiXCR on the immunoSEQ multiplex PCR reads. The sample lists 160,000 or so distinct CDR3 sequences; 92% were seen once. Healthy donors constituted the control group, matched for age and sex. Negative isolation yielded CD8+ and CD4+ T cells; FACS enriched TEMRA cells. Study-wide findings and caveats: The authors acknowledged that the study's TCR sequencing and HLA analysis involved relatively few individuals.

For this clonotype: Its matching antigen is unknown.

The V call is TRBV12-5, the J call TRBJ2-2, with D unclear. Sequencing was performed on CD4+ T cells from PBMCs. The TCR originated in a human donor in good health. CDR3 coding DNA: TGTGCTAGTGGTTTGGATCCTATTTACACCGGGGAGCTGTTTTTT. Translating it yields CASGLDPIYTGELFF.